The 15 T cell receptor beta chains below were found in one sample sequenced in a study of blood T cell repertoires in COVID-19. Assay used: immunoSEQ multiplex PCR; TCRdb lists only in-frame clones, some missing. The data contain a few hundred thousand clones, 70% to 90% of them singletons. Sequencing used PBMCs or T cells enriched from blood (not recorded which). These receptors came from a woman aged 18-29 years who had recovered from COVID-19.

This clone turned up a few times. The J gene is TRBJ1-2, the V gene TRBV4-3; D remains ambiguous. Germline V gene lookup returns CDR1 LGHNA and CDR2 YSLEER. The CDR3 loop spans 15 amino acids. Deletions cut 1 base from V and 1 base from J, with 10 bases between. DNA of the CDR3: TGCGCCAGCAGCCAAGCTCCCGGGAATAACTATGGCTACACCTTC. Its translation is CASSQAPGNNYGYTF.

This clone has a single count. This chain uses TRBV13 with TRBJ2-7, with D possibly TRBD2 on 6 matching bases. Between the trimmed V and J ends, which lost 0 bases and 2 bases, there was a span of 14 bases. Per germline, CDR1 PRHDT and CDR2 FYEKMQ (reference sequence). The CDR3 length is 16 residues. CDR3 coding DNA: TGTGCCAGCAGCTTAGGCCGTCCCGGGGGAGCCTACGAGCAGTACTTC. Its translation is CASSLGRPGGAYEQYF. Complete variable domain (other parts from reference TRBV13 and TRBJ2-7): AAGVIQSPRHLIKEKRETATLKCYPIPRHDTVYWYQQGPGQDPQFLISFYEKMQSDKGSIPDRFSAQQFSDYHSELNMSSLELGDSALYFCASSLGRPGGAYEQYFGPGTRLTVT.

This chain's CDR3 is CASSQDLLQLAGGTNYNEQFF. The CDR3 DNA reads TGTGCCAGCAGCCAAGATCTACTCCAACTAGCGGGGGGGACGAACTACAATGAGCAGTTCTTC. The V gene is TRBV3-1 (or the pseudogene TRBV3-2), the J gene TRBJ2-1; TRBD2 matches at 13 bases. The V gene end was trimmed by 0 bases and the J gene end by 3 bases; junction bases not matched to a gene: 14. In germline, CDR1 is LGHDT, CDR2 YNNKEL (reference sequence). This CDR3 is built from 21 residues.

The V and J genes are TRBV5-1 and TRBJ2-1, with 13 bases matching TRBD2. The junction had 2 bases not matched to a gene; V was cut back by 4 bases and J by 7 bases. Germline loops: CDR1 SGHRS, CDR2 YFSETQ. The CDR3 spans 14 residues. Here the CDR3 DNA reads TGCGCCAGCAGCCCGGGACTAGCGGGGAATGAGCAGTTCTTC. As protein: CASSPGLAGNEQFF.

The chain is built from TRBV5-4 and TRBJ2-2, with TRBD2 as a possible D gene (6 bases). The CDR3 length is 16 residues. V lost 4 bases and J 6 bases, leaving 19 bases between the germline ends. The V gene's germline CDR1 is SGHNT and CDR2 YYREEE (reference sequence). CDR3 sequence reads: CASSRAPAGTAGELFF. The CDR3 DNA reads TGTGCCAGCAGCCGTGCCCCCGCGGGGACGGCCGGGGAGCTGTTTTTT.

The CDR3 spells CASLGQGTDTQYF. CDR3 sequence (DNA): TGTGCCTCGCTGGGACAGGGGACCGATACGCAGTATTTT. V and J are TRBV10-3 and TRBJ2-3, with TRBD1 matching over 10 bases. The CDR3 loop spans 13 amino acids. The trim removed 11 bases at V and 6 bases at J, leaving 8 bases unmatched. The germline V gene encodes CDR1 ENHRY and CDR2 SYGVKD.

The sample holds a few counts of this clone. Other DNA sequences in this specimen translate into the identical CDR3. This rearrangement joins TRBV3-1 (or the pseudogene TRBV3-2) to TRBJ2-2; D gene unclear. The germline CDR1 and CDR2 sequences are LGHDT and YNNKEL (reference sequence). This CDR3 has 13 amino acids. The ends were cut back, 1 base at V and 5 bases at J, with 5 bases in the middle. The CDR3 DNA is TGTGCCAGCAGCCAAGTGTCTACCGGGGAGCTGTTTTTT. It specifies CASSQVSTGELFF.

V is TRBV20-1 and J is TRBJ1-2; a weak D match, TRBD1 (6 bases). The CDR3 contains 11 residues. Trimming pared 5 bases from V and 8 bases from J, leaving 12 bases between. Germline CDR1 and CDR2: DFQATT and SNEGSKA (reference sequence). CDR3 region: CSASTGYGYTF. The CDR3 DNA sequence: TGCAGTGCTTCCACAGGGTACGGCTACACCTTC.

This chain uses TRBV30 with TRBJ2-5; D might be TRBD2 (6 bases). In germline, CDR1 is GTSNPN, CDR2 SVGIG (reference sequence). CDR3 length: 14 amino acids. Trimming pared 3 bases from V and 1 base from J, leaving 12 bases between. The CDR3 loop is CAWSKLAVQETQYF. CDR3 bases: TGTGCCTGGAGCAAATTAGCGGTCCAAGAGACCCAGTACTTC.

The CDR3 DNA sequence: TGTGCCATCAGCCCGGGACTAGCGGGAACAGATACGCAGTATTTT. Its protein is CAISPGLAGTDTQYF. The V and J genes are TRBV10-3 and TRBJ2-3, with 13 bases aligning to TRBD2. This CDR3 region has 15 residues. Germline assignment: CDR1 ENHRY and CDR2 SYGVKD. J lost 3 bases, V lost 6 bases, and 3 bases had no gene match.

This rearrangement joins TRBV7-3 to TRBJ2-1; tentatively, D is TRBD1 (5 bases). Per the germline V gene, CDR1 is SGHTA and CDR2 is FQGTGA. This CDR3 has 12 amino acids. Trimming took 3 bases from V and 9 from J, leaving 9 bases between them. CDR3 amino acids: CASSFTGAEQFF. The CDR3 DNA is TGTGCCAGCAGCTTTACAGGCGCTGAGCAGTTCTTC.

The V and J genes are TRBV27 and TRBJ2-1; D ambiguous. This CDR3 region has 13 residues. CDR1 and CDR2 (germline): MNHEY, SMNVEV (reference sequence). V was clipped by 2 bases and J by 5 bases, with 7 bases between them. CDR3 sequence (DNA): TGTGCCAGCAGTTTAGGGCGTAACAATGAGCAGTTCTTC. Translating it yields CASSLGRNNEQFF.

This rearrangement joins TRBV4-1 to TRBJ1-5, with D maybe TRBD1 (5 bases). The length of the CDR3 is 17 residues. Germline V gene data show CDR1 as MGHRA and CDR2 as YSYEKL. Trimming removed 2 bases at V and 4 bases at J, with 18 bases between. The CDR3 loop reads CASSQHGGKRDNQPQHF. The CDR3 nucleotides read TGCGCCAGCAGCCAACATGGGGGAAAGCGGGATAATCAGCCCCAGCATTTT.

V and J are TRBV2 and TRBJ2-1; 10 positions match TRBD2. J lost 4 bases, V lost 6 bases, and 0 bases had no gene match. Germline V gene sequence: CDR1 SNHLY, CDR2 FYNNEI. CDR3 size: 13 residues. Written as DNA, the CDR3 is TGTGCCAGCAGGACTAGCGGGTACAATGAGCAGTTCTTC. It specifies CASRTSGYNEQFF.

V is TRBV4-1 and J is TRBJ2-6; D remains unclear. CDR3 size: 16 residues. V was pared by 1 base and J by 0 bases, with 7 bases between. CDR1 and CDR2 from the germline V gene are MGHRA and YSYEKL. In DNA form, the CDR3 reads TGCGCCAGCAGCCAAGGCTCAGTCTCTGGGGCCAACGTCCTGACTTTC. Translated: CASSQGSVSGANVLTF.